These 2 T cell receptor beta chains were all obtained from the same sample, sequenced in a study of T cell responses to AZD1222 COVID-19 vaccine. Measured with immunoSEQ multiplex PCR; TCRdb has only the in-frame clones, and not every one. The table records some 100,000 clones, 87% of them present only once. This specimen consisted of peripheral blood, obtained 28 days after the second AZD1222 dose. These receptors all stem from an adult who received the AZD1222 COVID-19 vaccine.

The V gene is TRBV4-3, the J gene TRBJ2-7; 11 nucleotides align to TRBD2. Germline V gives CDR1 LGHNA, CDR2 YSLEER. J lost 2 bases, V lost 0 bases, and 9 bases had no gene match. The CDR3 is made up of 18 amino acids. The CDR3 is CASSQDRTSGGIAYEQYF. The CDR3 DNA sequence: TGCGCCAGCAGCCAAGATCGCACTAGCGGGGGCATCGCCTACGAGCAGTACTTC.

This clone appeared a single time. The V gene is TRBV5-4, the J gene TRBJ1-2, with D possibly TRBD1 on 6 matching bases. The CDR3 is made up of 16 amino acids. V was pared by 4 bases and J by 2 bases, with 18 bases between. In germline, CDR1 is SGHNT, CDR2 YYREEE (reference sequence). CDR3 protein: CASSRGGQGGNYGYTF. CDR3 DNA: TGTGCCAGCAGCCGGGGGGGGCAGGGCGGCAACTATGGCTACACCTTC.